Sequencing of this T cell receptor (beta chain) was carried out in a study of shared clonotypes between healthy human individuals. Findings and caveats of the study: Deeper or shallower sequencing was expected to change how clonotypes are shared among donors. Around 5% was the fraction of naive CD4 clonotypes found shared across several donors. Naive subsets generally had larger estimated richness than memory subsets.

The germline gives CDR1 SGHDT, CDR2 YYEEEE. This CDR3 has 15 residues. Trimming pared 4 bases from V and 1 base from J, leaving 14 bases between. Of note for this clone: What it recognizes is unknown.

Per the original data handling: Filtering differed for immunoSEQ, which gave only junction sequences without quality scores. Method: immunoSEQ multiplex PCR; TCRdb's copy keeps in-frame clones and lacks some. V, J and clone size reflect that table, while D and trimming were determined from the DNA. The table has 2 million to 2.5 million clones, 92% seen once; the top ten hold around 0.4%. The V call is TRBV5-6, the J call TRBJ1-1; a weak D match, TRBD1 (5 bases). Sequencing was done on a sample of naive CD4+ T cells from PBMCs. The subset here: CD45RA+ positively selected. The TCR originated in a man between 18 and 35 years old in good health. Some clones in this sample may be carry-over from other donors' samples. The DNA of the CDR3 is TGTGCCAGCAGCCTACCGGGACCTACGAACACTGAAGCTTTCTTT. Amino acid sequence: CASSLPGPTNTEAFF.